What follows are 24 T cell receptor beta chains derived from one specimen sequenced in a study of blood T cell repertoires in COVID-19. Assay used: immunoSEQ multiplex PCR; TCRdb lists only in-frame clones, some missing. This sample has around 250,000 clones, with roughly 82% found just once. Sequencing used PBMCs or T cells enriched from blood (not recorded which). The receptors here all came from a woman aged 50 to 60 who had recovered from COVID-19.

The gene calls are TRBV5-1 and TRBJ2-1, with 8 bases lining up with TRBD1. Trimming removed 4 bases from V and 4 bases from J; junction bases left unmatched: 10. Germline V gives CDR1 SGHRS, CDR2 YFSETQ. The CDR3 is 16 amino acids. The CDR3 coding sequence is TGCGCCAGCAGCCGGCTTGCAGGGGGCCGGTACAATGAGCAGTTCTTC. Amino acids: CASSRLAGGRYNEQFF.

The J gene is TRBJ1-2, the V gene TRBV9; unclear D gene. The CDR3 length is 11 residues. V was cut by 4 bases and J by 7 bases, with 8 bases left in between. In germline, CDR1 is SGDLS, CDR2 YYNGEE. CDR3 nucleotides: TGTGCCAGCAGCTCCCGTAGTGGCTACACCTTC. Encoded protein: CASSSRSGYTF.

This rearrangement joins TRBV28 to TRBJ1-2, with 7 nucleotides matching TRBD1. CDR3 length equals 13 residues. The junction had 3 bases not matched to a gene; V was cut back by 4 bases and J by 4 bases. Per germline, CDR1 MDHEN and CDR2 SYDVKM. CDR3 residues: CASSWSGGYGYTF. The CDR3 DNA follows: TGTGCCAGCAGTTGGTCAGGGGGCTATGGCTACACCTTC.

The rearrangement links TRBV27 to TRBJ2-1; TRBD2 aligns across 10 bases. Germline V CDR1 and CDR2: MNHEY, SMNVEV (reference sequence). The CDR3 has 16 residues. With 2 bases clipped from V and 3 bases from J, the junction kept 4 bases outside the gene matches. The CDR3 nucleotides read TGTGCCAGCAGTTTAGCTAGCGGGAGCCTCTACAATGAGCAGTTCTTC. This translates into CASSLASGSLYNEQFF.

The chain recombines TRBV19 with TRBJ2-7, with a possible D match to TRBD2 (6 bases). Trimming removed 5 bases from V and 2 bases from J, with 16 bases in between. Per germline, CDR1 LNHDA and CDR2 SQIVND (reference sequence). CDR3 length: 15 residues. In DNA, the CDR3 is TGTGCCAGTAGTCCCCGGGATCCGGGGGCCTACGAGCAGTACTTC. Translated, it gives CASSPRDPGAYEQYF.

The chain joins TRBV6-5 to TRBJ1-5; TRBD1 matches at 9 bases. The CDR3 has 15 amino acids. Trimming removed 9 bases from V and 3 bases from J; junction bases left unmatched: 9. Looked up from germline, CDR1 is MNHEY and CDR2 is SVGAGI. CDR3 in DNA: TGTGCCAGTTCGACAGGGGGAAGAAACAATCAGCCCCAGCATTTT. As protein: CASSTGGRNNQPQHF.

The V gene is TRBV20-1, the J gene TRBJ2-7; 7 bases are a match to TRBD1. Germline values: CDR1 DFQATT, CDR2 SNEGSKA (reference sequence). The CDR3 sequence is 11 residues long. The junction had 1 base not matched to a gene; V was cut back by 5 bases and J by 3 bases. CDR3 sequence: CSARQGYEQYF. As DNA, the CDR3 is TGCAGTGCTCGACAGGGCTACGAGCAGTACTTC.

V usage is TRBV9 and J usage is TRBJ2-7, with TRBD2 matching over 8 bases. CDR3 length equals 16 residues. The germline gives CDR1 SGDLS, CDR2 YYNGEE. V shed 0 bases and J 2 bases; nucleotides not matched to a gene: 7. The CDR3 region is CASSVGSGGQTYEQYF. In DNA, the CDR3 is TGTGCCAGCAGCGTAGGGTCGGGAGGGCAGACCTACGAGCAGTACTTC.

CDR3 in amino acids: CASSMTGNYEQYF. CDR3 in DNA: TGCGCCAGCAGCATGACAGGGAACTACGAGCAGTACTTC. The genes are TRBV5-1 and TRBJ2-7; 7 nucleotides match TRBD1. V shed 4 bases, J shed 3 bases, and the junction held 4 bases outside the gene matches. There are 13 residues in the CDR3. Germline V gene sequence: CDR1 SGHRS, CDR2 YFSETQ.

The V call is TRBV7-3, the J call TRBJ2-1, with 8 bases lining up with TRBD2. The length of the CDR3 is 17 residues. In germline, CDR1 is SGHTA, CDR2 FQGTGA. J was trimmed by 6 bases and V by 0 bases; bases with no gene match: 10. As DNA, the CDR3 is TGTGCCAGCAGCTTAACGTCCAGCGGGGGATTCGGCAATGAGCAGTTCTTC. Translated, it gives CASSLTSSGGFGNEQFF.

The chain employs TRBV7-9 and TRBJ2-7; D unresolved. CDR1 and CDR2 from the germline V gene are SEHNR and FQNEAQ (reference sequence). V lost 2 bases and J lost 6, with 8 bases in between. The CDR3 has 12 amino acids. The CDR3 protein is CASSLIGSEQYF. Here the CDR3 DNA reads TGTGCCAGCAGCTTAATCGGGTCCGAGCAGTACTTC.

The chain carries TRBV5-1 and TRBJ1-4; weak D call: TRBD1 (6 bases). The CDR3 is made up of 14 amino acids. V was pared by 1 base and J by 5 bases, with 9 bases between. From germline, CDR1 is SGHRS and CDR2 YFSETQ. Here the CDR3 reads CASSLRDINEKLFF. CDR3 bases: TGCGCCAGCAGCTTGAGGGACATCAATGAAAAACTGTTTTTT.

V and J are TRBV7-9 and TRBJ2-7, with no clear D. Germline V gene sequence: CDR1 SEHNR, CDR2 FQNEAQ (reference sequence). V gave up 3 bases and J gave up 1 base, with 13 bases separating them. This CDR3 is 15 amino acids long. The CDR3 nucleotides are TGTGCCAGCAGCTTTGGGCCAGGCGAGTCCTACGAGCAGTACTTC. Its translation: CASSFGPGESYEQYF.

The chain uses TRBV24-1 and TRBJ2-1, with D hard to call. The V end lost 10 bases, the J end lost 5 bases, and 8 bases lay between the germline ends. This CDR3 has 11 residues. Germline V gene lookup returns CDR1 KGHDR and CDR2 SFDVKD. CDR3 DNA: TGTGCCACTCTTTCGGACAATGAGCAGTTCTTC. Protein sequence: CATLSDNEQFF.

The chain is built from TRBV4-1 and TRBJ2-1, with D maybe TRBD2 (6 bases). Germline CDR1 and CDR2: MGHRA and YSYEKL. The V end lost 1 base, the J end lost 3 bases, and 13 bases lay between the germline ends. This CDR3 has 16 amino acids. This CDR3 reads CASSQVRLVRYNEQFF. The CDR3, as DNA: TGCGCCAGCAGCCAAGTCAGACTAGTCCGCTACAATGAGCAGTTCTTC.

The count of this clone is one. This sequence joins TRBV28 and TRBJ2-2, with 7 bases lining up with TRBD1. The germline V gene encodes CDR1 MDHEN and CDR2 SYDVKM. Trimming at V came to 6 bases and at J to 7 bases, leaving 8 bases not matched to a gene. The CDR3 covers 14 residues. The CDR3 reads CASRIDRVNGELFF. CDR3 bases: TGTGCCAGCAGGATCGACAGGGTGAACGGGGAGCTGTTTTTT.

This chain links TRBV11-1 with TRBJ2-5; 11 bases align to TRBD2. Germline CDR1 SGHAT, CDR2 FQDESV (reference sequence). CDR3 length equals 16 residues. Trimming at V came to 2 bases and at J to 1 base, leaving 3 bases not matched to a gene. The CDR3 here is CASSLSLAGGQETQYF. CDR3 sequence (DNA): TGTGCCAGCAGCTTATCCCTAGCGGGAGGCCAAGAGACCCAGTACTTC.

This clone was seen once. V usage is TRBV25-1 and J usage is TRBJ1-5, with D maybe TRBD1 (5 bases). Germline CDR1 reads MGHDK; CDR2 reads SYGVNS. The length of the CDR3 is 14 residues. V gave up 3 bases and J gave up 7 bases, with 13 bases separating them. The CDR3 DNA is TGTGCCAGCAGTGACCTCAGGGTTGACCAGCCCCAGCATTTT. Translation: CASSDLRVDQPQHF.

This clone showed up just once. The gene calls are TRBV5-6 and TRBJ2-1, with 9 bases fitting TRBD2. V was clipped by 4 bases and J by 7 bases; unmatched bases: 12. The CDR3 length is 16 residues. Germline assignment: CDR1 SGHDT and CDR2 YYEEEE. For the CDR3, the DNA is TGTGCCAGCAGCCCCCGGGGTAGCGGGGGTCGGAATGAGCAGTTCTTC. This codes for CASSPRGSGGRNEQFF.

The rearrangement links TRBV11-2 to TRBJ2-3; D gene unclear. CDR1 SGHAT and CDR2 FQNNGV come from the germline V gene. Trimming left V 0 bases short and J 6 bases short, with 4 bases between. This CDR3 has 12 amino acids. Written as DNA, the CDR3 is TGTGCCAGCAGCTTAGATCGGGATACGCAGTATTTT. The encoded protein is CASSLDRDTQYF.

The J gene is TRBJ2-3, the V gene TRBV15; TRBD1 matches at 7 bases. Germline CDR1 reads LNHNV; CDR2 reads YYDKDF (reference sequence). The CDR3 contains 14 residues. Trimming removed 2 bases from V and 6 bases from J; junction bases left unmatched: 5. This CDR3 reads CATSRSGTADTQYF. CDR3 DNA sequence: TGTGCCACCAGCAGATCCGGGACAGCCGATACGCAGTATTTT.

The chain is built from TRBV7-8 and TRBJ1-2; TRBD1 matches 7 bases. Germline lookup yields CDR1 SGHVS and CDR2 FQNEAQ. With V trimmed by 4 bases and J by 6 bases, 8 bases remained unmatched. The CDR3 is 14 residues long. For the CDR3, the DNA is TGTGCCAGCAGCTCGGAGACAGGGTTCAATGGCTACACCTTC. This codes for CASSSETGFNGYTF.

This clone is a singleton in its sample. The chain has TRBV7-2 and TRBJ2-5, with D possibly being TRBD2 (6 bases). This CDR3 is built from 16 residues. Germline V gene sequence: CDR1 SGHTA, CDR2 FQGNSA. V was shortened by 5 bases and J by 1 base, with 17 bases between the two germline ends. The CDR3 is CASSPSVTRPQETQYF. In DNA, the CDR3 is TGTGCCAGCAGCCCCTCCGTGACTAGACCCCAAGAGACCCAGTACTTC.

This sequence joins TRBV5-8 and TRBJ2-7; weak D call: TRBD1 (6 bases). The V end was cut by 2 bases, the J end by 2 bases, with 8 bases between. Germline assignment: CDR1 SGHTS and CDR2 YDEGEE. The CDR3 covers 13 residues. For the CDR3, the DNA is TGTGCCAGCAGCTTAGGGACACCCTACGAGCAGTACTTC. This sequence encodes CASSLGTPYEQYF. Together with reference TRBV5-8 and TRBJ2-7, the CDR3 gives the full variable domain: EAGVTQSPTHLIKTRGQQATLRCSPISGHTSVYWYQQALGLGLQFLLWYDEGEERNRGNFPPRFSGRQFPNYSSELNVNALELEDSALYLCASSLGTPYEQYFGPGTRLTVT.